These T cell receptor beta chains were read from a single sample in a study of T-cell reconstitution after alpha-beta-depleted transplantation in children. In TCRdb, the PCR reads were re-called with MiXCR into one record per CDR3 protein. The sample lists a few hundred thousand distinct CDR3 sequences; 15% to 20% were seen once. The sample here was PBMCs from the stem cell graft donor, taken from the stem cell graft. The receptors come from a human donor who donated a stem cell graft to a child with acute lymphoblastic leukemia. Each CDR3 is given with its conserved first and last residue. Fields, in order: J gene, V gene, CDR3 length, CDR3 protein.

>TRBJ2-1|TRBV12-3/TRBV12-4|17
CASSFSGVNPSNNEQFF
>TRBJ2-1|TRBV12-3/TRBV12-4|18
CASSAGLAGLTAYNEQFF
>TRBJ2-3|TRBV7-6|13
CASSLAFTDTQYF
>TRBJ1-1|TRBV5-1|14
CASSRPEGRNEAFF
>TRBJ2-7|TRBV6-1|13
CASSQNGYPEQYF
>TRBJ1-1|TRBV3-1|14
CASSQGRWIAEAFF
>TRBJ1-5|TRBV7-8|15
CASSRGRDSNQPQHF
>TRBJ2-5|TRBV3-1|13
CASSVRLEETQYF
>TRBJ2-2|TRBV12-3/TRBV12-4|15
CASSPQGANTGELFF
>TRBJ1-1|TRBV5-1|15
CASSLVSGPNTEAFF
>TRBJ1-1|TRBV12-3/TRBV12-4|16
CASRPSGGRGNTEAFF
>TRBJ2-7|TRBV3-1|12
CASSLRTYEQYF
>TRBJ1-2|TRBV6-5|12
CASSTGVYGYTF
>TRBJ1-3|TRBV7-2|14
CASSLGPSGNTIYF
>TRBJ1-5|TRBV20-1|14
CSARARTSNQPQHF
>TRBJ1-5|TRBV20-1|12
CSAKGRVQPQHF
>TRBJ2-3|TRBV5-1|14
CASSFPTGPDTQYF
>TRBJ2-2|TRBV10-3|16
CAISDFMEGPSGELFF
>TRBJ2-7|TRBV5-1|16
CASSLVGQGSSYEQYF
>TRBJ2-3|TRBV7-9|16
CASSLGIQSWADTQYF